The next 26 T cell receptor beta chains were all read from a single sample in a study of CD8 T cells in Susac syndrome. The authors reverse transcribed about 0.5 to 1 ug RNA with random hexamers. TCRdb ran MiXCR on the immunoSEQ multiplex PCR reads and lists one entry per CDR3 protein. The sample holds tens of thousands of distinct CDR3 sequences, 93% seen once. The source material was CD4+ T cells from PBMCs. These receptors were collected from a human donor with Susac syndrome.

The chain is built from TRBV18 and TRBJ1-6; TRBD1 matches 10 bases. The CDR3 length is 19 residues. Per the germline V gene, CDR1 is KGHSH and CDR2 is LQKENI. Trimming took 6 bases from V and 3 from J; bases not matched to a gene: 14. The CDR3 coding sequence is TGTGCCAGCTCCCCCGTAATACGGACAGGGGGAAGCTATAATTCACCCCTCCACTTT. Protein product: CASSPVIRTGGSYNSPLHF.

This chain uses TRBV3-1 with TRBJ2-7; the match to TRBD1 covers 10 bases. The length of the CDR3 is 14 residues. V was clipped by 7 bases and J by 2 bases; unmatched bases: 5. The germline V gene encodes CDR1 LGHDT and CDR2 YNNKEL (reference sequence). CDR3 in DNA: TGTGCCAGCACCGCCGGGACAGGGGCCTACGAGCAGTACTTC. Protein product: CASTAGTGAYEQYF.

V gene TRBV7-9 combines with J gene TRBJ2-2; D is possibly TRBD2 (5 bases). Germline CDR1 reads SEHNR; CDR2 reads FQNEAQ (reference sequence). This CDR3 has 15 amino acids. Trimming took off 6 bases at V and 2 bases at J, with 13 bases between the two ends. This CDR3 is CASRRKEGNTGELFF. DNA of the CDR3: TGTGCCAGCAGGCGCAAAGAGGGAAACACCGGGGAGCTGTTTTTT.

The chain joins TRBV6-1 to TRBJ2-2; tentatively, D is TRBD1 (6 bases). Germline V CDR1 and CDR2: MNHNS, SASEGT. This CDR3 spans 16 amino acids. The germline V and J ends were trimmed by 10 bases and 5 bases, with 23 bases remaining between them. CDR3 nucleotides: TGTGCCACTACGGACAGCCTCCGTCTGGTGACCGGGGAGCTGTTTTTT. Encoded protein: CATTDSLRLVTGELFF.

This chain uses TRBV2 with TRBJ2-5; possibly TRBD1 or TRBD2 for D (5 bases each). V lost 7 bases and J lost 1, with 16 bases in between. This CDR3 has 15 amino acids. From germline, CDR1 is SNHLY and CDR2 FYNNEI. CDR3 sequence: CASNPDLGLQETQYF. For the CDR3, the DNA is TGTGCCAGCAACCCGGACTTGGGGCTCCAAGAGACCCAGTACTTC.

The V and J genes are TRBV30 and TRBJ2-4; D call uncertain. CDR1 is GTSNPN, CDR2 SVGIG, per germline (reference sequence). This CDR3 comprises 12 residues. The germline V and J ends were trimmed by 5 bases and 2 bases, with 7 bases remaining between them. The CDR3 is CAWSQSKNIQYF. The CDR3 DNA follows: TGTGCCTGGTCCCAGTCCAAAAACATTCAGTACTTC.

This clonotype was seen a handful of times. The chain recombines TRBV6-2 or TRBV6-3 with TRBJ1-5; D not resolved. The CDR3 contains 15 residues. In germline, CDR1 is MNHEY, CDR2 SVGEGT. V dropped 0 bases and J dropped 2 bases, with 8 bases sitting between them. The CDR3 DNA sequence: TGTGCCAGCAGTTACTCGGGCCAGGGCAATCAGCCCCAGCATTTT. It codes for CASSYSGQGNQPQHF.

This CDR3 reads CASSEGSSYNSPLHF. The CDR3 DNA reads TGTGCCAGCTCAGAAGGGAGCTCCTATAATTCACCCCTCCACTTT. The chain couples TRBV18 to TRBJ1-6, with unresolved D. This CDR3 has 15 residues. Germline-derived CDR1 and CDR2 are KGHSH and LQKENI. The V end was cut by 5 bases, the J end by 0 bases, with 8 bases between. The complete variable domain, with remaining parts taken from reference TRBV18 and TRBJ1-6, reads NAGVMQNPRHLVRRRGQEARLRCSPMKGHSHVYWYRQLPEEGLKFMVYLQKENIIDESGMPKERFSAEFPKEGPSILRIQQVVRGDSAAYFCASSEGSSYNSPLHFGNGTRLTVT.

The table lists this clonotype with a count of one. J is TRBJ2-6 and V is TRBV27; 10 bases line up with TRBD1. V dropped 6 bases and J dropped 3; count of bases not matched to a gene: 11. The V gene's germline CDR1 is MNHEY and CDR2 SMNVEV (reference sequence). CDR3 length: 18 residues. The CDR3 sequence is CASSAGTGAPGGANVLTF. The CDR3 DNA follows: TGTGCCAGCAGCGCCGGGACAGGGGCCCCCGGTGGGGCCAACGTCCTGACTTTC.

This chain joins TRBV7-2 and TRBJ2-1; 7 nucleotides agree with TRBD1. V shed 3 bases, J shed 2 bases, and the junction held 4 bases outside the gene matches. The CDR3 has 15 residues. Looked up from germline, CDR1 is SGHTA and CDR2 is FQGNSA. This CDR3 reads CASSFDRATYNEQFF. CDR3 nucleotide sequence: TGTGCCAGCAGCTTCGACAGGGCTACCTACAATGAGCAGTTCTTC.

The V and J genes are TRBV30 and TRBJ1-2; D not certain. Trimming pared 0 bases from V and 5 bases from J, leaving 13 bases between. Germline CDR1 reads GTSNPN; CDR2 reads SVGIG (reference sequence). This CDR3 spans 14 amino acids. CDR3 in amino acids: CAWSVEGPDYGYTF. The CDR3 DNA is TGTGCCTGGAGTGTAGAAGGGCCCGATTATGGCTACACCTTC. Complete variable domain (other parts from reference TRBV30 and TRBJ1-2): SQTIHQWPATLVQPVGSPLSLECTVEGTSNPNLYWYRQAAGRGLQLLFYSVGIGQISSEVPQNLSASRPQDRQFILSSKKLLLSDSGFYLCAWSVEGPDYGYTFGSGTRLTVV.

This clonotype was seen once. This chain links TRBV19 with TRBJ1-5; D is unclear. CDR1 and CDR2 (germline): LNHDA, SQIVND (reference sequence). The CDR3 loop spans 15 amino acids. Trimming removed 3 bases at V and 6 bases at J, with 15 bases between. CDR3 residues: CASSILGEGGQPQHF. The CDR3 DNA is TGTGCCAGTAGTATTCTCGGGGAGGGAGGTCAGCCCCAGCATTTT.

V is TRBV28 and J is TRBJ1-2; D ambiguous. V shed 2 bases and J shed 6 bases, with 10 bases lying between them. This CDR3 has 13 amino acids. Germline V CDR1 and CDR2: MDHEN, SYDVKM. DNA of the CDR3: TGTGCCAGCAGTTTACCGGGGAAGGATGGCTACACCTTC. Protein sequence: CASSLPGKDGYTF.

This chain connects TRBV20-1 to TRBJ2-1, with D tentatively TRBD2 (5 bases). Germline V lookup: CDR1 DFQATT, CDR2 SNEGSKA (reference sequence). This CDR3 has 13 residues. V lost 3 bases and J 12 bases, leaving 18 bases between the germline ends. The CDR3 loop reads CSASVVRGDPQFF. Written as DNA, the CDR3 is TGCAGTGCTAGTGTCGTACGGGGAGATCCGCAGTTCTTC.

This clonotype was recorded only once. The gene calls are TRBV19 and TRBJ2-5; no definite D call. V was clipped by 8 bases and J by 3 bases, with 13 bases between them. CDR1 and CDR2 (germline): LNHDA, SQIVND (reference sequence). CDR3 length: 13 amino acids. DNA for the CDR3: TGTGCCAGTCGTACCTCGAATGAAGAGACCCAGTACTTC. This translates into CASRTSNEETQYF. Variable domain in full (rest from reference TRBV19 and TRBJ2-5): DGGITQSPKYLFRKEGQNVTLSCEQNLNHDAMYWYRQDPGQGLRLIYYSQIVNDFQKGDIAEGYSVSREKKESFPLTVTSAQKNPTAFYLCASRTSNEETQYFGPGTRLLVL.

The chain recombines TRBV10-3 with TRBJ1-5; 9 bases are shared with TRBD1. The CDR3 sequence is 13 residues long. J gave up 7 bases and V 4 bases, and 2 bases lay outside the gene matches. Per germline, CDR1 ENHRY and CDR2 SYGVKD. CDR3 nucleotides: TGTGCCATCAGTGGGACAGGGGAACAGCCCCAGCATTTT. It encodes CAISGTGEQPQHF.

This chain's CDR3 is CASSPGRSNYGYTF. CDR3 nucleotides: TGTGCCAGCAGCCCCGGGAGATCTAACTATGGCTACACCTTC. This chain connects TRBV12-3 or TRBV12-4 to TRBJ1-2; no reliable D call. V was pared by 6 bases and J by 0 bases, with 11 bases between. The CDR3 loop spans 14 amino acids.

The chain joins TRBV3-1 to TRBJ1-2, with D perhaps TRBD1 (6 bases). Germline V gene lookup returns CDR1 LGHDT and CDR2 YNNKEL (reference sequence). This CDR3 spans 14 amino acids. Trimming took 4 bases from V and 4 from J, leaving 13 bases between them. The CDR3 DNA is TGTGCCAGCAGCCCTCTGGGGGGCCGCTATGGCTACACCTTC. Translated: CASSPLGGRYGYTF.

The J gene is TRBJ2-7, the V gene TRBV28; unclear D gene. CDR1 and CDR2 (germline): MDHEN, SYDVKM. The CDR3 length is 18 residues. The ends were cut back, 4 bases at V and 4 bases at J, with 26 bases in the middle. CDR3 DNA: TGTGCCAGCAGTTACTCCCCCGACCCTGGAGATTTAGATTACGAGCAGTACTTC. Its protein is CASSYSPDPGDLDYEQYF.

The chain carries TRBV14 and TRBJ2-3; D is possibly TRBD1 (5 bases). V gave up 0 bases and J gave up 2 bases, with 9 bases separating them. CDR1 is SGHDN, CDR2 FVKESK, per germline. This CDR3 has 15 amino acids. The DNA for the CDR3 is TGTGCCAGCAGCCAAGATTTGGGGCCCACAGATACGCAGTATTTT. Its translation: CASSQDLGPTDTQYF.

This sequence joins TRBV28 and TRBJ2-4; 8 bases are shared with TRBD1. This CDR3 has 17 amino acids. Trimming cost V 2 bases and J 0 bases; bases outside gene matches: 6. Germline loops: CDR1 MDHEN, CDR2 SYDVKM. The CDR3 nucleotides are TGTGCCAGCAGTTTAAGGACAGGGCGCTTAGCCAAAAACATTCAGTACTTC. It specifies CASSLRTGRLAKNIQYF.

V is TRBV6-5 and J is TRBJ2-6; D uncertain. Germline V CDR1 and CDR2: MNHEY, SVGAGI. Trimming shortened V by 5 bases and J by 3 bases, and 8 bases separated the two germline ends. The CDR3 is made up of 14 amino acids. Here the CDR3 reads CASSSGSGANVLTF. CDR3 nucleotides: TGTGCCAGCAGTAGTGGAAGTGGGGCCAACGTCCTGACTTTC.

The chain joins TRBV11-2 to TRBJ1-4; a possible D gene is TRBD1 (6 bases). CDR3 length equals 16 residues. Trimming removed 0 bases from V and 2 bases from J, with 10 bases in between. Germline CDR1 reads SGHAT; CDR2 reads FQNNGV. The chain's CDR3 is CASSLERGVTNEKLFF. DNA of the CDR3: TGTGCCAGCAGCTTAGAAAGGGGGGTTACTAATGAAAAACTGTTTTTT.

The V and J genes are TRBV12-3 or TRBV12-4 and TRBJ2-3, with a tentative D call TRBD1 (6 bases). V was cut by 5 bases and J by 0 bases, with 9 bases left in between. CDR3 length equals 14 residues. CDR3 region: CASSIGQSTDTQYF. The CDR3 nucleotides read TGTGCCAGCAGTATCGGACAGAGCACAGATACGCAGTATTTT.

V and J are TRBV9 and TRBJ1-4; TRBD1 might be the D (6 bases). This CDR3 comprises 14 residues. V was cut by 3 bases and J by 5 bases, with 11 bases left in between. Germline V gives CDR1 SGDLS, CDR2 YYNGEE. CDR3 sequence (DNA): TGTGCCAGCAGCGACGGACAGATAAATGAAAAACTGTTTTTT. This gives the protein CASSDGQINEKLFF. Full variable domain (missing parts from reference TRBV9 and TRBJ1-4): DSGVTQTPKHLITATGQRVTLRCSPRSGDLSVYWYQQSLDQGLQFLIQYYNGEERAKGNILERFSAQQFPDLHSELNLSSLELGDSALYFCASSDGQINEKLFFGSGTQLSVL.

The V and J genes are TRBV7-6 and TRBJ2-3; D possibly corresponds to TRBD1 (5 bases). CDR3 size: 16 residues. Trimming took 1 base from V and 1 from J, leaving 12 bases between them. CDR1 is SGHVS and CDR2 is FNYEAQ in the germline V gene. Here the CDR3 DNA reads TGTGCCAGCAGCTTAGTAGGGGTAACTGGCACAGATACGCAGTATTTT. This sequence encodes CASSLVGVTGTDTQYF.